One sample yielded the 14 T cell receptor beta chains listed below, sequenced in a study of blood T cell repertoires in COVID-19. This table comes from immunoSEQ multiplex PCR, and its TCRdb copy is limited to in-frame clones, with some not included. The data contain about 150,000 clones, 85% to 90% of them seen just once; the ten biggest clones take up around 2.9%. The sample was peripheral blood. The receptors derive from a woman aged 60-75 years with active COVID-19.

The rearrangement links TRBV4-3 to TRBJ2-3, with D hard to call. Germline assignment: CDR1 LGHNA and CDR2 YSLEER. V lost 7 bases and J lost 1, with 9 bases in between. CDR3 length equals 13 residues. The CDR3 spells CASNQAGTDTQYF. CDR3 in DNA: TGCGCCAGCAACCAGGCTGGCACAGATACGCAGTATTTT.

This chain links TRBV6-5 with TRBJ1-1; a possible D gene is TRBD1 (5 bases). Trimming pared 6 bases from V and 1 base from J, leaving 9 bases between. The CDR3 sequence is 13 residues long. Germline lookup yields CDR1 MNHEY and CDR2 SVGAGI. The CDR3 is CASRTDRNTEAFF. For the CDR3, the DNA is TGTGCCAGCAGGACCGACAGGAACACTGAAGCTTTCTTT.

The V gene is TRBV6-2 or TRBV6-3, the J gene TRBJ2-2, with TRBD1 matching over 7 bases. The length of the CDR3 is 14 residues. Per the germline V gene, CDR1 is MNHEY and CDR2 is SVGEGT. The ends lost 5 bases at V and 4 bases at J; junction bases unmatched: 4. The CDR3 coding sequence is TGTGCCAGCAGTCGGACAGGTGTCACCGGGGAGCTGTTTTTT. As protein: CASSRTGVTGELFF.

The CDR3, as DNA: TGTGCCAGCAGCTGGACTAGCGGGTACACCGGGGAGCTGTTTTTT. Amino acid sequence: CASSWTSGYTGELFF. The chain combines TRBV7-8 with TRBJ2-2; TRBD2 matches at 11 bases. V shed 4 bases and J 3 bases; nucleotides not matched to a gene: 1. Per the germline V gene, CDR1 is SGHVS and CDR2 is FQNEAQ. The CDR3 spans 15 residues.

This sequence joins TRBV18 and TRBJ2-7; 10 nucleotides agree with TRBD2. V shed 5 bases, J shed 5 bases, and the junction held 9 bases outside the gene matches. CDR3 length: 15 residues. The germline gives CDR1 KGHSH, CDR2 LQKENI. This CDR3 reads CASSTLAGTIDEQYF. CDR3 DNA sequence: TGTGCCAGCTCAACACTAGCGGGAACCATAGACGAGCAGTACTTC.

The rearrangement uses TRBV24-1 and TRBJ1-1; possibly TRBD1 for D (6 bases). The germline V and J ends were trimmed by 7 bases and 1 base, with 6 bases remaining between them. From germline, CDR1 is KGHDR and CDR2 SFDVKD. The CDR3 is made up of 12 amino acids. CDR3 sequence reads: CATSRGNTEAFF. CDR3 coding DNA: TGTGCCACCAGCAGGGGGAACACTGAAGCTTTCTTT.

The chain employs TRBV5-1 and TRBJ2-4; possibly TRBD2 for D (5 bases). V lost 4 bases to trimming and J lost 0 bases, with 14 bases between them. Germline-derived CDR1 and CDR2 are SGHRS and YFSETQ. This CDR3 spans 16 amino acids. CDR3: CASSPKGVLAKNIQYF. DNA for the CDR3: TGCGCCAGCAGCCCGAAGGGAGTCTTAGCCAAAAACATTCAGTACTTC.

In its sample, this clone was seen once. The genes are TRBV28 and TRBJ2-5, with 7 positions matching TRBD2. The CDR3 runs 13 residues. CDR1 is MDHEN, CDR2 SYDVKM, per germline. The trim removed 3 bases at V and 10 bases at J, leaving 8 bases unmatched. DNA for the CDR3: TGTGCCAGCAGTTTTGCTAGCGGTGTGATCCAGTACTTC. This translates into CASSFASGVIQYF.

The chain links TRBV4-1 to TRBJ1-5; 8 bases fit TRBD1. Germline CDR1 is MGHRA and CDR2 is YSYEKL. J gave up 4 bases and V 4 bases, and 12 bases lay outside the gene matches. The CDR3 loop spans 17 amino acids. CDR3: CASSLVPGQALNQPQHF. For the CDR3, the DNA is TGCGCCAGCAGCCTGGTCCCGGGACAGGCCCTGAATCAGCCCCAGCATTTT.

V is TRBV7-6 and J is TRBJ2-2, with 10 bases fitting TRBD2. With V trimmed by 4 bases and J by 4 bases, 6 bases remained unmatched. Germline-derived CDR1 and CDR2 are SGHVS and FNYEAQ. The CDR3 has 16 amino acids. Here the CDR3 DNA reads TGTGCCAGCAGCTCCCTAGCGGGAGACCTCACCGGGGAGCTGTTTTTT. This translates into CASSSLAGDLTGELFF.

This clone was counted between two and nine times. The chain employs TRBV4-3 and TRBJ1-6; 10 bases agree with TRBD1. The CDR3 has 17 residues. Germline V CDR1 and CDR2: LGHNA, YSLEER. Trimming took 3 bases from V and 8 from J; bases not matched to a gene: 10. CDR3 loop: CASSQNLRDRGYSPLHF. The CDR3 nucleotides are TGCGCCAGCAGCCAGAATCTCCGGGACAGGGGCTATTCACCCCTCCACTTT.

V usage is TRBV25-1 and J usage is TRBJ1-5; the D gene is possibly TRBD1 (6 bases). V gave up 6 bases and J gave up 3 bases, with 12 bases separating them. In germline, CDR1 is MGHDK, CDR2 SYGVNS. This CDR3 contains 14 residues. CDR3 DNA: TGTGCCAGCAGGGAAACAGGGTACAATCAGCCCCAGCATTTT. Residues: CASRETGYNQPQHF.

V usage is TRBV9 and J usage is TRBJ1-1; 10 nucleotides match TRBD1. The V gene's germline CDR1 is SGDLS and CDR2 YYNGEE. V shed 4 bases and J 3 bases; nucleotides not matched to a gene: 3. CDR3 length: 14 amino acids. CDR3 in DNA: TGTGCCAGCAGCCCGGACAGGGGGTACACTGAAGCTTTCTTT. It translates to CASSPDRGYTEAFF.

The rearrangement links TRBV7-9 to TRBJ1-1; D remains unclear. The germline V gene encodes CDR1 SEHNR and CDR2 FQNEAQ (reference sequence). V lost 4 bases to trimming and J lost 0 bases, with 9 bases between them. The CDR3 consists of 14 residues. CDR3 protein: CASSYSDMNTEAFF. CDR3 DNA: TGTGCCAGCAGCTACTCCGACATGAACACTGAAGCTTTCTTT.